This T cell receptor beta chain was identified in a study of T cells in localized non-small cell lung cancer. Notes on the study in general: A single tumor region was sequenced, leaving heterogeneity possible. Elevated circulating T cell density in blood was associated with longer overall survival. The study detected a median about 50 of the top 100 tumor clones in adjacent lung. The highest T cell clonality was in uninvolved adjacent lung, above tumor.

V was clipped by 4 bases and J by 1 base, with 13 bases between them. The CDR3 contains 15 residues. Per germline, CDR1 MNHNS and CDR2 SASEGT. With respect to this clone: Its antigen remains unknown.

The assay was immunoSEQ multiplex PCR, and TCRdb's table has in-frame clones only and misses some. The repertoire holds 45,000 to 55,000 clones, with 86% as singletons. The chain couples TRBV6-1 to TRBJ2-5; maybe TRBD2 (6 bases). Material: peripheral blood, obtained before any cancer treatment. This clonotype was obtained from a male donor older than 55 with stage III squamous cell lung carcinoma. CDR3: CASSGGGARQETQYF. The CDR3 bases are TGTGCCAGCAGTGGAGGCGGGGCCCGCCAAGAGACCCAGTACTTC.